This T cell receptor beta chain appears in the sequencing data of a study of T cell repertoires in cytomegalovirus infection (dated by TCRdb to between 2018 and 2020). About the investigation overall: Donor HLA type was relevant to the analysis, as public TCR beta signatures indicated carriage of CMV infection together with the matching HLA type.

The full study reports these points: The ex vivo response was dominated by HLA-C-restricted CMV-specific TCR beta clonotypes, which also provided the single most frequent clonotype in two of eight donors. Carriers of CMV infection plus the relevant HLA type were discriminated by the cumulative frequency of public TCR beta family members in the study cohort and in an independent roughly 400-donor cohort.

This clonotype was seen a few times. The target of this receptor is not known. Base qualities were left out, and no much larger clone turns up one base away. Reading the germline V gene gives CDR1 MNHEY and CDR2 SVGEGT. CDR3 length: 16 amino acids, cysteine to phenylalanine. Here the CDR3 DNA is all that survives: 48 bases in frame from base 1. Unmatched junction bases come to 15, with V trimmed by 5 bases and J by 10 bases. These reads were obtained on an Illumina HiSeq 1500. Through fastp at Q25 and MiXCR, TCRdb rebuilt clones from the public reads, retaining in-frame beta chains. Each CDR3 protein appears once, grouped with its most common genes and DNA. The sample table holds nearly 650,000 distinct CDR3 sequences, of which approximately 25% were seen once. The ten top clones hold roughly 8% of the sample.

The TCR was taken from a human donor in good health (CMV status not recorded). Some clones in this sample may be carry-over from other donors' samples. The receptor chain draws on TRBV6-2 or TRBV6-3 and TRBJ2-1; 9 junctional bases match TRBD2. Sequences were obtained from CD8+ T cells from PBMCs. CDR3 region: CASSPLVAGEVGEQFF. In nucleotide form, the sequence is TGTGCCAGCAGTCCCCTAGTAGCGGGGGAAGTGGGGGAGCAGTTCTTC.